This T cell receptor (beta chain) comes out of a study of CD8+CD57+ T cells in acquired aplastic anemia. CDR1 SGDLS and CDR2 YYNGEE come from the germline V gene. This CDR3 has 16 amino acids. In the case of this clonotype: This may be a read error: a much more frequent sequence differs by one nucleotide.

CDR3 and TCR beta VDJ profiling relied on a genomic DNA template. In TCRdb, the reads were re-called with MiXCR into one record per CDR3 protein. The sample has about 180,000 distinct CDR3 sequences; approximately 45% are singletons. What was sequenced was sorted CD4+, CD8+, or CD8+CD57+ T cells (not recorded which) from PBMCs. The chain combines TRBV9 with TRBJ2-7, with TRBD1 identical over 7 bases. The TCR comes from a human donor in good health. CDR3 amino acids: CAGSGSGQGTDYEQYF. The CDR3 DNA reads TGTGCCGGCAGCGGTAGTGGGCAGGGGACAGACTACGAGCAGTACTTC. Together with reference TRBV9 and TRBJ2-7, the CDR3 gives the full variable domain: DSGVTQTPKHLITATGQRVTLRCSPRSGDLSVYWYQQSLDQGLQFLIQYYNGEERAKGNILERFSAQQFPDLHSELNLSSLELGDSALYFCAGSGSGQGTDYEQYFGPGTRLTVT.